Below, one T cell receptor (beta chain) is given with its context. No cognate antigen has been identified for it. No much larger clonotype is one base removed from it; base qualities were not supplied. The library was built by means of the immunoSEQ multiplex PCR assay. The table was pulled from immuneACCESS by TCRdb, which kept in-frame rearrangements only. Such tables lose some clones; where checked, under half of the loss comes from unresolved V genes, and the rest has no known cause. The sample records some 110,000 clones, roughly 90% of which are singletons. The ten largest account for 1.5% of the sample. This sample was taken from a study of T cell changes during pregnancy in multiple sclerosis (dated by TCRdb to between 2018 and 2020). The study in broad terms: The study examined how the T cell repertoire changed over the course of pregnancy in women with multiple sclerosis.

Sequences MDHEN (CDR1) and SYDVKM (CDR2) are obtained from the germline V gene. Taken from cysteine to phenylalanine, the CDR3 has 15 residues. Only CDR3 DNA is held: 45 bases, read in frame from base 1. The V end loses 7 bases and the J end loses 2 bases, and a stretch of 14 bases separates them. This sequence uses TRBV28 and TRBJ1-4, and TRBD1 may be the D gene, going by 6 matching bases. The sample consisted of peripheral blood, taken in the third trimester of pregnancy. The clonotype comes from a female donor with multiple sclerosis, enrolled in a pregnancy study. The sequenced DNA is TGTGCCAGCAACCTCCCAGGGGACACTAATGAAAAACTGTTTTTT. The resulting protein is CASNLPGDTNEKLFF.